This T cell receptor beta chain was retrieved from a study of T cell changes during pregnancy in multiple sclerosis. Only in-frame clones appear in the TCRdb table, and some are missing; sequencing was by immunoSEQ multiplex PCR. The sample gives 45,000 to 50,000 clones, roughly 92% of which show up once; approximately 0.4% is in the top ten. Trimming cost V 1 base and J 1 base, with 9 bases left between them. From germline, CDR1 is SGHKS and CDR2 YYEKEE (reference sequence). CDR3 size: 16 residues. This chain uses TRBV5-5 with TRBJ2-6; possible D gene TRBD1, 5 bases. Sequencing used CD4+ T cells from peripheral blood mononuclear cells, obtained in the second trimester of pregnancy. The TCR originated in a female donor in good health, enrolled as a control in a pregnancy study. The CDR3 is CASSLQGQSGANVLTF. The CDR3 DNA follows: TGTGCCAGCAGCTTGCAGGGTCAATCTGGGGCCAACGTCCTGACTTTC.